This T cell receptor (beta chain) comes out of a study of PD-1 blockade in mismatch repair-deficient tumors. TCRdb's table, derived via immunoSEQ multiplex PCR, lists solely in-frame clones and lacks some. This sample has tens of thousands of clones, with roughly 80% found just once. CDR3 length: 16 amino acids. CDR1 KGHSH and CDR2 LQKENI come from the germline V gene. Trimming removed 2 bases from V and 2 bases from J; junction bases left unmatched: 5. The starting material was peripheral blood, obtained 44 weeks after starting pembrolizumab. The TCR originated in an adult with mismatch repair-deficient cancer. The chain recombines TRBV18 with TRBJ2-2; 7 nucleotides align to TRBD2. This CDR3 reads CASSPLQRENTGELFF. As DNA, the CDR3 is TGTGCCAGCTCACCATTGCAGCGGGAAAACACCGGGGAGCTGTTTTTT.